This TCR beta chain was observed in a study of blood T cell repertoires in COVID-19 (dated by TCRdb to about 2020). At the level of the whole study: Samples covering the acute and convalescent phases of COVID-19 were provided by collaborators in the United States, Italy and Spain. The material from the prospective study consisted of cDNA or gDNA derived from T cells, B-cell-depleted T cells, or PBMCs. Deeply sampled blood TCRbeta repertoires from subjects exposed to, actively infected with, or recovered from COVID-19 were included in the dataset. The repertoires were made available in a free public database intended to serve as a resource for research on the immune response to SARS-CoV-2. The samples were drawn from the first 160 participants of the ongoing ImmuneRACE study and from 1,200 or so subjects provided by 6 global collaborators. Nearly every sample came with metadata listing a de-identified subject ID, COVID-19 status, age in years and sex. Where available, HLA class I and class II types were taken from metadata supplied by the sample provider and were not determined by assay-based typing.

Overall results and qualifications from the work: How much clinical and demographic metadata was included differed by source and by participant, and the metadata was provided uncurated.

A second Seattle source provided samples from volunteer blood donors who had recovered from COVID-19. The collaborating institutions used their own protocols to collect whole blood in K2EDTA tubes. For TCRbeta analysis, collaborator samples were shipped as frozen whole blood, as isolated PBMCs, or as DNA extracted from either sample type. Its CDR3 holds 18 amino acids, cysteine through phenylalanine. Only the CDR3 part of the read is kept: 54 bases, read in frame from the first base. V ends up 5 bases short and J 2 bases short, with an unmatched junction base count of 13. CDR1 and CDR2, per the germline V gene, are SGHVS and FQNEAQ. TCRbeta CDR3 regions were amplified from genomic DNA using the immunoSEQ Assay, a bias-controlled multiplex PCR. Per the source publication's procedure: The number of nucleated cells in each sample was estimated from the amplification of reference gene primers within the assay. Sequence reads were collapsed and filtered to measure the absolute abundance of every unique TCRbeta CDR3 rearrangement. For each sample, productive Simpson clonality was calculated as the square root of Simpson's diversity index across productive rearrangements. Here the immuneACCESS table is served through TCRdb, limited to in-frame sequences with V and J called. Missing clones are a known gap in these copies; in checked studies unresolved V genes cover under half, and the rest lacks a known reason. For V, J and clone size, that table is used; D and trimming come from the DNA. The sample profile shows some 250,000 clones; approximately 90% of them were found once. In total, the top ten clones hold 7.2% of the sample.

A word on this clone: Its antigen remains undetermined. Within one base of it there is no much larger clone, and no base qualities were kept.

Sequenced: peripheral blood. This clonotype was obtained from a man aged 55 to 69 who had recovered from COVID-19. The chain was built from TRBV7-8 and TRBJ1-5, and 9 junctional nucleotides match TRBD1. The CDR3: CASSNRDRVTLGNQPQHF. The nucleotides read TGTGCCAGCAGCAACCGGGACAGGGTGACCCTTGGCAATCAGCCCCAGCATTTT. The full variable domain, completed from the reference TRBV7-8 and TRBJ1-5 proteins outside the CDR3, reads GAGVSQSPRYKVAKRGQDVALRCDPISGHVSLFWYQQALGQGPEFLTYFQNEAQLDKSGLPSDRFFAERPEGSVSTLKIQRTQQEDSAVYLCASSNRDRVTLGNQPQHFGDGTRLSIL.